The present entry profiles one T cell receptor (beta chain) with its context. The record originates from a study of blood T cell repertoires in COVID-19. Method: immunoSEQ multiplex PCR; TCRdb's copy keeps in-frame clones and lacks some. Among about 320,000 clones listed, over 85% were seen once. The ends were cut back, 6 bases at V and 5 bases at J, with 14 bases in the middle. CDR1 and CDR2 from the germline V gene are SGHAT and FQNNGV. This CDR3 has 13 amino acids. This TCR came from a man aged 55 to 69 who had recovered from COVID-19. V and J are TRBV11-2 and TRBJ2-7; D ambiguous. What was sequenced was PBMCs or T cells enriched from blood (not recorded which). In DNA form, the CDR3 reads TGTGCCAGCAGGACAACAACCTACGACGAGCAGTACTTC. Amino acids: CASRTTTYDEQYF.